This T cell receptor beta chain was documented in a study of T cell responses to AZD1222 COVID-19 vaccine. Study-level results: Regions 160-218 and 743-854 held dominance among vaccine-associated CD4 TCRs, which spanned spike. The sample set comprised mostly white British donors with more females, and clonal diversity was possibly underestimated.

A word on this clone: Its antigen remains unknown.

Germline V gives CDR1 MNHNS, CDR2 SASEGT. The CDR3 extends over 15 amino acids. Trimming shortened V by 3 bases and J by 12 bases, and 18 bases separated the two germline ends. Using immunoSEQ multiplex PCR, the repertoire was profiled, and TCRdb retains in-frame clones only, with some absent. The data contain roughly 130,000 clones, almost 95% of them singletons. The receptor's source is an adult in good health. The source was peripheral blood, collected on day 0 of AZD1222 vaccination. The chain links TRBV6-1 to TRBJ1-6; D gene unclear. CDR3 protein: CASSDHGVGRVPLHF. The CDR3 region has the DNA TGTGCCAGCAGTGACCACGGGGTGGGTCGGGTACCCCTCCACTTT.